These 32 T cell receptor beta chains came from one sample sequenced in a study of early T cells in non-severe SARS-CoV-2 infection. TCRdb used MiXCR to reprocess the 5' RACE reads, holding one entry per CDR3 protein. The sample has 50,000 to 80,000 distinct CDR3 sequences, roughly 5% seen once; the top ten hold approximately 5.4%. The sample consisted of whole blood. The receptor set was obtained from an adult who was a healthcare worker with PCR-confirmed SARS-CoV-2 infection or an uninfected control (not recorded which).

This clonotype came up many times. The chain couples TRBV2 to TRBJ2-1, with D possibly being TRBD2 (6 bases). V was trimmed by 5 bases and J by 10 bases, leaving 15 bases between them. Germline CDR1 is SNHLY and CDR2 is FYNNEI. The CDR3 has 13 amino acids. The CDR3 is CASSRDLGGEQFF. The CDR3 DNA reads as TGTGCCAGCAGTAGGGACTTAGGAGGGGAGCAGTTCTTC.

This clonotype was seen repeatedly, ten times or more. This chain links TRBV3-1 with TRBJ2-1, with TRBD1 matching over 7 bases. The V gene's germline CDR1 is LGHDT and CDR2 YNNKEL (reference sequence). The CDR3 extends over 15 amino acids. J was trimmed by 7 bases and V by 1 base; bases with no gene match: 7. The CDR3 region is CASSQGTTGENEQFF. For the CDR3, the DNA is TGTGCCAGCAGCCAAGGGACCACAGGGGAGAATGAGCAGTTCTTC.

This chain connects TRBV20-1 to TRBJ2-7; TRBD2 agrees at 9 bases. In germline, CDR1 is DFQATT, CDR2 SNEGSKA (reference sequence). The ends lost 6 bases at V and 3 bases at J; junction bases unmatched: 9. This CDR3 has 14 amino acids. In DNA form, the CDR3 reads TGCAGTGCCAGTAAGGCTAGCGGGGTCTACGAGCAGTACTTC. Translating it yields CSASKASGVYEQYF.

This clonotype was detected ten times or more. The CDR3 reads CASRGVGELAGELFF. The CDR3 coding sequence is TGTGCCAGCAGGGGAGTGGGAGAGCTCGCCGGGGAGCTGTTTTTT. The gene calls are TRBV6-2 or TRBV6-3 and TRBJ2-2; D might be TRBD2 (5 bases). V lost 6 bases and J 6 bases, leaving 17 bases between the germline ends. There are 15 residues in the CDR3. The germline CDR1 and CDR2 sequences are MNHEY and SVGEGT.

In its sample, this clonotype was seen many times. The chain recombines TRBV7-2 with TRBJ2-2, with D maybe TRBD1 (7 bases). Trimming left V 2 bases short and J 3 bases short, with 13 bases between. Germline-derived CDR1 and CDR2 are SGHTA and FQGNSA. The CDR3 has 16 amino acids. CDR3 sequence (DNA): TGTGCCAGCAGCTTACGGGCAGGGGGGTACACCGGGGAGCTGTTTTTT. It encodes CASSLRAGGYTGELFF.

This clonotype came up many times. This CDR3 reads CASSPQGDTQYF. CDR3 nucleotides: TGTGCCAGCAGCCCACAGGGAGATACGCAGTATTTT. The chain joins TRBV7-9 to TRBJ2-3, with D tentatively TRBD1 (6 bases). V was trimmed by 5 bases and J by 5 bases, leaving 8 bases between them. Germline V gene data show CDR1 as SEHNR and CDR2 as FQNEAQ (reference sequence). CDR3 size: 12 residues.

This clonotype has a count of ten or more. The chain links TRBV20-1 to TRBJ1-4; tentative D call: TRBD1 (5 bases). Germline V gives CDR1 DFQATT, CDR2 SNEGSKA (reference sequence). Trimming shortened V by 7 bases and J by 0 bases, and 18 bases separated the two germline ends. There are 16 residues in the CDR3. The CDR3 DNA reads as TGCAGTGTTCCGGACACCCTCCTTACAACTAATGAAAAACTGTTTTTT. This encodes CSVPDTLLTTNEKLFF.

V gene TRBV29-1 combines with J gene TRBJ2-5; D gene uncertain. V lost 6 bases to trimming and J lost 1 base, with 6 bases between them. Germline V CDR1 and CDR2: SQVTM, ANQGSEA. The CDR3 spans 11 residues. The CDR3 bases are TGCAGCGTCACAGTCCAAGAGACCCAGTACTTC. As protein: CSVTVQETQYF.

As to this clonotype: A much larger clone differs by one base, so this may be a read error. The chain recombines TRBV3-1 with TRBJ1-6, with TRBD1 matching 8 bases. The CDR3 consists of 14 residues. The germline gives CDR1 LGHDT, CDR2 YNNKEL (reference sequence). DNA of the CDR3: TGTGCCTGCAGCCTCAGGGGGCCGAATTCACCCCTCCACTTT. It is translated as CACSLRGPNSPLHF.

There are many counts of this clonotype. V and J are TRBV10-3 and TRBJ2-1; TRBD1 matches 7 bases. This CDR3 contains 18 residues. The J segment lost 1 base and the V segment lost 7 bases, leaving 16 bases of the junction unmatched. Germline CDR1 is ENHRY and CDR2 is SYGVKD. Written as DNA, the CDR3 is TGTGCCATCAAAGGGAAGGGGGCTAGCAACACTTCCTACAATGAGCAGTTCTTC. Its translation is CAIKGKGASNTSYNEQFF.

The sample holds many counts of this clonotype. The genes are TRBV5-1 and TRBJ2-3; TRBD2 agrees at 8 bases. Germline CDR1 reads SGHRS; CDR2 reads YFSETQ. The CDR3 has 17 residues. The J segment lost 4 bases and the V segment lost 0 bases, leaving 10 bases of the junction unmatched. CDR3 sequence (DNA): TGCGCCAGCAGCTTGGTGGGCTCGGGAGGGCCCCCAGATACGCAGTATTTT. Its translation: CASSLVGSGGPPDTQYF.

In this sample, this clonotype turned up many times. This chain joins TRBV2 and TRBJ1-2, with 10 bases aligning to TRBD1. The CDR3 sequence is 14 residues long. Germline V gives CDR1 SNHLY, CDR2 FYNNEI. The V gene end was trimmed by 6 bases and the J gene end by 5 bases; junction bases not matched to a gene: 6. The CDR3 sequence is CASSRQGARYGYTF. The DNA of the CDR3 is TGTGCCAGCAGCCGACAGGGGGCACGATATGGCTACACCTTC.

This chain uses TRBV7-3 with TRBJ2-1; D not resolved. V was trimmed by 3 bases and J by 9 bases, leaving 9 bases between them. The CDR3 has 12 amino acids. CDR1 and CDR2 from the germline V gene are SGHTA and FQGTGA. The CDR3: CASSFLTGEQFF. The DNA for the CDR3 is TGTGCCAGCAGCTTCCTTACGGGTGAGCAGTTCTTC.

This clonotype showed up just a few times. The chain employs TRBV29-1 and TRBJ2-7; the match to TRBD2 covers 7 bases. This CDR3 has 14 residues. The V and J ends lost 1 base and 5 bases, in that order; junction bases with no gene match: 8. CDR1 SQVTM and CDR2 ANQGSEA come from the germline V gene. The CDR3 loop reads CSVEARAGVDEQYF. CDR3 bases: TGCAGCGTTGAAGCTCGGGCGGGAGTAGACGAGCAGTACTTC.

Many counts were recorded for this clonotype. The V gene is TRBV10-3, the J gene TRBJ1-5; 7 bases are shared with TRBD1. The trim removed 7 bases at V and 7 bases at J, leaving 7 bases unmatched. The CDR3 has 13 residues. Germline lookup yields CDR1 ENHRY and CDR2 SYGVKD. The CDR3 nucleotides are TGTGCCATCAACGACTTACAGGGGCAGCCCCAGCATTTT. Its protein is CAINDLQGQPQHF.

The chain joins TRBV2 to TRBJ1-5, with 9 bases that match TRBD1. This CDR3 is built from 14 residues. Germline loops: CDR1 SNHLY, CDR2 FYNNEI. V shed 6 bases, J shed 5 bases, and the junction held 5 bases outside the gene matches. The CDR3 DNA reads TGTGCCAGCAGGGAGGGACAGGGCGATCAGCCCCAGCATTTT. This sequence encodes CASREGQGDQPQHF.

The sample holds many counts of this clonotype. This chain connects TRBV6-5 to TRBJ2-7; D is possibly TRBD2 (6 bases). The CDR3 runs to 14 residues. Germline values: CDR1 MNHEY, CDR2 SVGAGI. V lost 5 bases and J lost 0, with 11 bases in between. CDR3 nucleotides: TGTGCCAGCAGTCTCGGGGGTTACTCCTACGAGCAGTACTTC. It translates to CASSLGGYSYEQYF.

V gene TRBV6-2 or TRBV6-3 combines with J gene TRBJ2-5, with D perhaps matching TRBD2 (6 bases). The CDR3 is 13 amino acids. Between the trimmed V and J ends, which lost 1 base and 4 bases, there was a span of 7 bases. Per the germline V gene, CDR1 is MNHEY and CDR2 is SVGEGT. CDR3 amino acids: CASSYFGGETQYF. CDR3 bases: TGTGCCAGCAGTTACTTCGGGGGAGAGACCCAGTACTTC.

The table lists this clonotype with many counts. This chain links TRBV29-1 with TRBJ2-5; TRBD1 matches at 10 bases. Trimming removed 3 bases from V and 2 bases from J; junction bases left unmatched: 0. Germline CDR1 SQVTM, CDR2 ANQGSEA. CDR3 size: 13 residues. The CDR3 is CSVEGQGQETQYF. DNA of the CDR3: TGCAGCGTTGAGGGACAGGGGCAAGAGACCCAGTACTTC.

This clonotype has a count of ten or more. The V and J genes are TRBV6-2 or TRBV6-3 and TRBJ2-1; 11 bases are a match to TRBD2. CDR1 MNHEY and CDR2 SVGEGT come from the germline V gene. The CDR3 totals 16 residues. Unmatched junction bases numbered 13, after V lost 6 bases and J lost 9 bases. The CDR3 nucleotides are TGTGCCAGCAGAGAACTAGCGGGAGTTCCCACGGGTGAGCAGTTCTTC. Protein: CASRELAGVPTGEQFF.

This clonotype has more than one count but fewer than ten. CDR3: CASRHLLTEDRNTIYF. DNA for the CDR3: TGTGCCAGCAGACACCTTCTGACGGAGGATCGAAACACCATATATTTT. The chain carries TRBV11-2 and TRBJ1-3; D ambiguous. The CDR3 is made up of 16 amino acids. Trimming removed 6 bases from V and 5 bases from J, with 20 bases in between. The germline V gene encodes CDR1 SGHAT and CDR2 FQNNGV.

This clonotype showed up many times. V is TRBV4-3 and J is TRBJ2-1, with no clear D. The V gene's germline CDR1 is LGHNA and CDR2 YSLEER. V lost 4 bases and J 0 bases, leaving 10 bases between the germline ends. The CDR3 runs to 15 residues. The CDR3 coding sequence is TGCGCCAGCAGCCCAAGGGCGAGCTCCTACAATGAGCAGTTCTTC. Translating gives CASSPRASSYNEQFF.

The table lists this clonotype with many counts. The chain is built from TRBV4-3 and TRBJ2-7; maybe TRBD2 (5 bases). The CDR3 loop spans 16 amino acids. Germline CDR1 LGHNA, CDR2 YSLEER. The V end lost 0 bases, the J end lost 4 bases, and 16 bases lay between the germline ends. The CDR3 is CASSQDRSGVGYEQYF. In DNA, the CDR3 is TGCGCCAGCAGCCAAGACCGGTCCGGGGTTGGGTACGAGCAGTACTTC.

This clonotype came up many times. An end of the junction does not agree with germline; a read error may underlie this. This chain connects TRBV6-1 to TRBJ2-2; 7 bases agree with TRBD1. Germline V gene lookup returns CDR1 MNHNS and CDR2 SASEGT. The CDR3 totals 15 residues. The CDR3 protein is CASREGDSGTGELFF. CDR3 nucleotide sequence: TGTGCCAGCAGAGAAGGGGACAGTGGAACCGGGGAGCTGTTTTTT.

Ten or more counts support this clonotype. The rearrangement uses TRBV6-6 and TRBJ2-3; D unresolved. Trimming took 4 bases from V and 4 from J, leaving 9 bases between them. This CDR3 contains 13 residues. The germline gives CDR1 MNHNY, CDR2 SVGAGI (reference sequence). This chain's CDR3 is CASSSLAADTQYF. CDR3 DNA: TGTGCCAGCAGTTCATTGGCCGCAGATACGCAGTATTTT.

This clonotype was detected many times. The genes are TRBV20-1 and TRBJ1-5; D gene ambiguous. With 3 bases removed from V and 3 bases from J, the gap between germline ends came to 9 bases. CDR1 DFQATT and CDR2 SNEGSKA come from the germline V gene (reference sequence). This CDR3 comprises 13 residues. CDR3 loop: CSARTSHNQPQHF. CDR3 bases: TGCAGTGCTAGGACAAGTCACAATCAGCCCCAGCATTTT.

This clonotype was observed many times. The rearrangement joins TRBV6-1 to TRBJ1-5, with 8 bases that match TRBD1. Germline-derived CDR1 and CDR2 are MNHNS and SASEGT. With 2 bases clipped from V and 4 bases from J, the junction kept 7 bases outside the gene matches. The CDR3 is made up of 16 amino acids. The CDR3 spells CASSERRTGLNQPQHF. The DNA of the CDR3 is TGTGCCAGCAGTGAACGCCGGACAGGGCTAAATCAGCCCCAGCATTTT.

The chain carries TRBV6-5 and TRBJ2-1; unclear D gene. Germline assignment: CDR1 MNHEY and CDR2 SVGAGI. The CDR3 sequence is 16 residues long. Between the trimmed V and J ends, which lost 3 bases and 8 bases, there was a span of 20 bases. The CDR3 nucleotides are TGTGCCAGCAGTTATGGATCCCTGTCTTTCGGTGATGAGCAGTTCTTC. Protein: CASSYGSLSFGDEQFF.

In this sample, this clonotype turned up many times. This chain connects TRBV7-6 to TRBJ2-5, with D uncertain. Germline CDR1 SGHVS, CDR2 FNYEAQ. V was cut by 5 bases and J by 1 base, with 8 bases left in between. The CDR3 has 13 residues. The CDR3 spells CASSQDSQETQYF. CDR3 nucleotide sequence: TGTGCCAGCAGCCAGGATAGCCAAGAGACCCAGTACTTC.

Ten or more counts support this clonotype. This rearrangement joins TRBV10-2 to TRBJ2-6; 7 bases agree with TRBD1. With V trimmed by 5 bases and J by 6 bases, 13 bases remained unmatched. The CDR3 is made up of 17 amino acids. The germline CDR1 and CDR2 sequences are WSHSY and SAAADI. The CDR3, as DNA: TGCGCCAGCAGTTCCGGGACAGCTGCTTATCTGGCCAACGTCCTGACTTTC. It is translated as CASSSGTAAYLANVLTF.

This clonotype was seen ten or more times. V usage is TRBV13 and J usage is TRBJ2-5, with D perhaps matching TRBD2 (6 bases). V was trimmed by 5 bases and J by 3 bases, leaving 19 bases between them. The CDR3 runs 16 residues. CDR1 and CDR2 from the germline V gene are PRHDT and FYEKMQ (reference sequence). CDR3 protein: CASSPILGPGEETQYF. The CDR3 DNA follows: TGTGCCAGCAGCCCGATACTAGGCCCGGGAGAAGAGACCCAGTACTTC.

The sample holds many counts of this clonotype. This chain links TRBV6-2 or TRBV6-3 with TRBJ1-5, with D uncertain. The germline V gene has CDR1 MNHEY and CDR2 SVGEGT. The CDR3 is 13 residues long. Trimming took off 0 bases at V and 8 bases at J, with 8 bases between the two ends. The CDR3 nucleotides read TGTGCCAGCAGTTACTCAATCCTGAAGCCCCAGCATTTT. This gives the protein CASSYSILKPQHF.